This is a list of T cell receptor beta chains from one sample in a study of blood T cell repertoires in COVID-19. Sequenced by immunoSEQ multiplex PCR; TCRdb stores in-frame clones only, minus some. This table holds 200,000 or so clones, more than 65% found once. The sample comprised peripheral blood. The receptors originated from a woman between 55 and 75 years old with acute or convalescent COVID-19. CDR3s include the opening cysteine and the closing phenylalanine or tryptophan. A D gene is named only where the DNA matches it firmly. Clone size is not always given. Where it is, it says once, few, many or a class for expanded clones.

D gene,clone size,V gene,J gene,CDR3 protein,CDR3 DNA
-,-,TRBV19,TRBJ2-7,CASSIGAGGSYEQYF,TGTGCCAGTAGTATCGGAGCAGGCGGGTCCTACGAGCAGTACTTC
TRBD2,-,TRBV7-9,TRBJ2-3,CASSSRTSADTQYF,TGTGCCAGCAGCTCGCGGACTAGTGCAGATACGCAGTATTTT
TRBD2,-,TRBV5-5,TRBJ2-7,CASRTTSGEQYF,TGTGCCAGCAGAACTACTAGCGGGGAGCAGTACTTC
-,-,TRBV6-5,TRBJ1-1,CASSSQTGNTEAFF,TGTGCCAGCAGTTCCCAGACAGGGAACACTGAAGCTTTCTTT
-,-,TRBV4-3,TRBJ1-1,CASSQDSGNGAFF,TGCGCCAGCAGCCAAGATTCGGGAAATGGGGCTTTCTTT
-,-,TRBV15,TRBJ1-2,CATSRDWDSQAYGYTF,TGTGCCACCAGCAGAGATTGGGACTCACAGGCCTATGGCTACACCTTC
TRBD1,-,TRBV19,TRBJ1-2,CASNGRTGYYGYTF,TGTGCCAGTAACGGCCGGACAGGTTACTATGGCTACACCTTC
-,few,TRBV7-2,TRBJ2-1,CASSPVRSTGEQFF,TGTGCCAGCAGCCCAGTTAGGTCTACGGGTGAGCAGTTCTTC
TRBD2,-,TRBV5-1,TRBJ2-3,CASSISTSGSTDTQYF,TGCGCCAGCAGCATATCGACTAGCGGGAGCACAGATACGCAGTATTTT
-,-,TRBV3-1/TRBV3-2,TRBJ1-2,CASSQSAGGGYTF,TGTGCCAGCAGCCAAAGCGCGGGGGGAGGCTACACCTTC
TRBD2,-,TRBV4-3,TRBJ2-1,CASSQAAGESYNEQFF,TGCGCCAGCAGCCAAGCAGCGGGGGAGTCCTACAATGAGCAGTTCTTC
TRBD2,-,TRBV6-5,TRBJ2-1,CAGRGDRHASSQFF,TGTGCCGGTCGGGGGGACCGTCACGCTTCTTCTCAGTTCTTC
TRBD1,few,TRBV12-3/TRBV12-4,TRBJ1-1,CASSRGRGRAFF,TGTGCCAGCAGTAGGGGCAGGGGGCGAGCTTTCTTT
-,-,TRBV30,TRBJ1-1,CAWTGGLEAFF,TGTGCCTGGACCGGAGGGCTAGAAGCTTTCTTT
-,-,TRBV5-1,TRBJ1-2,CASSLTGEGGYTF,TGCGCCAGCAGCTTGACCGGGGAGGGTGGCTACACCTTC
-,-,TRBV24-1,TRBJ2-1,CATSDSGKSPYNEQFF,TGTGCCACCAGTGATTCGGGGAAAAGTCCCTACAATGAGCAGTTCTTC
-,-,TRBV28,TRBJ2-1,CASTERSGAYYNEQFF,TGTGCCAGCACCGAACGAAGCGGAGCCTACTACAATGAGCAGTTCTTC
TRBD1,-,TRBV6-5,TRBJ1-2,CASSRQGHGYTF,TGTGCCAGCAGTCGACAGGGGCATGGCTACACCTTC
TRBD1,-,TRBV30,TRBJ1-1,CAWRATGDTEAFF,TGTGCCTGGAGAGCCACAGGGGACACTGAAGCTTTCTTT
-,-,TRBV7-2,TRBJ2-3,CASSLTVSITDTQYF,TGTGCCAGCAGCCTGACAGTTTCTATCACAGATACGCAGTATTTT
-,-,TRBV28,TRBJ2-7,CASSFSGNEQYF,TGTGCCAGCAGTTTTTCAGGGAACGAGCAGTACTTC
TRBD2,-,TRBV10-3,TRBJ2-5,CAISANSGGRETQYF,TGTGCCATCAGTGCGAATAGCGGGGGCCGAGAGACCCAGTACTTC
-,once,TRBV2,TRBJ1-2,CASAGPRGINYGYTF,TGTGCCAGCGCCGGCCCCCGGGGAATTAACTATGGCTACACCTTC
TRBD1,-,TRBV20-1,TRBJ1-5,CSASEGQGLNQPQHF,TGCAGTGCTAGTGAGGGACAGGGCCTCAATCAGCCCCAGCATTTT